One and the same sample provided the 16 T cell receptor beta chains below, sequenced in a study of T cells in localized non-small cell lung cancer (dated by TCRdb to the early 2020s). Libraries were prepared through the immunoSEQ multiplex PCR assay. TCRdb limited this immuneACCESS table to in-frame rearrangements with V and J called. A share of clones is missing; checked studies link under half to unresolved V genes, and the rest is unexplained. The sample table records approximately 7,000 clones; under 95% of these occur just once. The ten largest clones add up to 4.6% of the sample. The sample in question was peripheral blood mononuclear cells, obtained before any cancer treatment. These receptors were taken from a male donor at least 60 years old with stage II lung adenocarcinoma.

The V and J genes are TRBV6-1 and TRBJ2-1; D call uncertain. Between the trimmed V and J ends, which lost 6 bases and 4 bases, there was a span of 7 bases. The CDR3 is 12 residues long. Germline lookup yields CDR1 MNHNS and CDR2 SASEGT. The CDR3 reads CASSEPYNEQFF. CDR3 sequence (DNA): TGTGCCAGCAGCGAACCATACAATGAGCAGTTCTTC.

CDR3 residues: CASTPGQGWWTEAFF. The CDR3 nucleotides read TGTGCCAGTACCCCAGGCCAGGGTTGGTGGACTGAAGCTTTCTTT. The chain recombines TRBV19 with TRBJ1-1, with D maybe TRBD1 (5 bases). This CDR3 spans 15 amino acids. The V gene lost 7 bases and the J gene lost 5 bases, with 20 bases spanning the gap. Germline loops: CDR1 LNHDA, CDR2 SQIVND (reference sequence).

This clone was picked up one time. V and J are TRBV18 and TRBJ2-6; 7 bases map to TRBD1. CDR3 length: 16 residues. Germline loops: CDR1 KGHSH, CDR2 LQKENI. The J segment lost 2 bases and the V segment lost 3 bases, leaving 4 bases of the junction unmatched. In DNA, the CDR3 is TGTGCCAGCTCACCTCGACAGGGAGCTGGGGCCAACGTCCTGACTTTC. Translating it yields CASSPRQGAGANVLTF.

J is TRBJ1-5 and V is TRBV6-1, with D unclear. The germline CDR1 and CDR2 sequences are MNHNS and SASEGT. The length of the CDR3 is 15 residues. Between the trimmed V and J ends, which lost 1 base and 2 bases, there was a span of 9 bases. CDR3 coding DNA: TGTGCCAGCAGTGAAGTTTTGGGCCGCAATCAGCCCCAGCATTTT. Protein: CASSEVLGRNQPQHF.

This clone was detected only once. The V and J genes are TRBV6-5 and TRBJ2-2; 9 bases align to TRBD2. The V and J ends lost 0 bases and 5 bases, in that order; junction bases with no gene match: 4. The CDR3 is made up of 16 amino acids. The germline gives CDR1 MNHEY, CDR2 SVGAGI. The CDR3, as DNA: TGTGCCAGCAGTTACTCGACTAGCGGAACAACCGGGGAGCTGTTTTTT. The encoded protein is CASSYSTSGTTGELFF.

The chain is built from TRBV4-1 and TRBJ1-2; D is possibly TRBD1 (5 bases). The germline V and J ends were trimmed by 2 bases and 8 bases, with 21 bases remaining between them. There are 16 residues in the CDR3. Looked up from germline, CDR1 is MGHRA and CDR2 is YSYEKL. CDR3 nucleotides: TGCGCCAGCAGCCAAACACAAGACCGGGACCGAAAAGGCTACACCTTC. This gives the protein CASSQTQDRDRKGYTF.

V gene TRBV18 combines with J gene TRBJ2-3; D is ambiguous. The germline V gene has CDR1 KGHSH and CDR2 LQKENI. The CDR3 has 12 amino acids. V was cut by 1 base and J by 1 base, with 0 bases left in between. CDR3 sequence: CASSPRTDTQYF. CDR3 bases: TGTGCCAGCTCACCACGCACAGATACGCAGTATTTT. Supplemented by reference TRBV18 and TRBJ2-3, the full variable domain reads NAGVMQNPRHLVRRRGQEARLRCSPMKGHSHVYWYRQLPEEGLKFMVYLQKENIIDESGMPKERFSAEFPKEGPSILRIQQVVRGDSAAYFCASSPRTDTQYFGPGTRLTVL.

V usage is TRBV5-6 and J usage is TRBJ2-3; D not resolved. This CDR3 has 12 amino acids. Trimming pared 1 base from V and 7 bases from J, leaving 7 bases between. CDR1 is SGHDT and CDR2 is YYEEEE in the germline V gene. CDR3 in DNA: TGTGCCAGCAGCTTGTTGGGGAATACGCAGTATTTT. Its translation is CASSLLGNTQYF.

This clone occurred once. The V call is TRBV4-1, the J call TRBJ2-2; D gene ambiguous. The CDR3 runs to 15 residues. Per germline, CDR1 MGHRA and CDR2 YSYEKL. V dropped 0 bases and J dropped 4 bases, with 9 bases sitting between them. DNA of the CDR3: TGCGCCAGCAGCCAAGAGTTATCATTCACCGGGGAGCTGTTTTTT. Its protein product is CASSQELSFTGELFF.

The rearrangement uses TRBV9 and TRBJ2-1; TRBD1 agrees at 12 bases. The ends lost 0 bases at V and 7 bases at J; junction bases unmatched: 8. The CDR3 contains 17 residues. From germline, CDR1 is SGDLS and CDR2 YYNGEE. The CDR3 is CASSVGPGTGGKNEQFF. The CDR3 DNA reads as TGTGCCAGCAGCGTAGGACCTGGGACAGGGGGCAAGAATGAGCAGTTCTTC.

This clone occurred once. The chain is built from TRBV9 and TRBJ2-2, with D possibly being TRBD2 (5 bases). The CDR3 loop spans 15 amino acids. Germline CDR1 and CDR2: SGDLS and YYNGEE. The germline V and J ends were trimmed by 0 bases and 6 bases, with 12 bases remaining between them. CDR3 in amino acids: CASSVVPGNPGELFF. CDR3 bases: TGTGCCAGCAGCGTAGTTCCGGGAAACCCCGGGGAGCTGTTTTTT.

On this clone itself: An end of the junction differs from the germline gene, which may be a read error. This rearrangement joins TRBV7-2 to TRBJ1-2; D unclear. CDR1 SGHTA and CDR2 FQGNSA come from the germline V gene. This CDR3 comprises 13 residues. CDR3 bases: TGTGCCAGCAGCTTAGGGATCCGTGAGGACGTTGGCTTC. It is translated as CASSLGIREDVGF.

The V gene is TRBV10-1, the J gene TRBJ2-5, with 10 positions matching TRBD1. With 5 bases clipped from V and 5 bases from J, the junction kept 2 bases outside the gene matches. CDR1 and CDR2 from the germline V gene are WNHNN and SYGVQD (reference sequence). The CDR3 has 13 amino acids. The CDR3 region is CASSKDRGETQYF. In DNA form, the CDR3 reads TGCGCCAGCAGTAAGGACAGGGGGGAGACCCAGTACTTC.

The gene calls are TRBV2 and TRBJ2-3; D call uncertain. Germline V lookup: CDR1 SNHLY, CDR2 FYNNEI. CDR3 length equals 10 residues. V was shortened by 8 bases and J by 3 bases, with 3 bases between the two germline ends. This CDR3 is CASLTDTQYF. CDR3 nucleotides: TGTGCCAGCCTTACAGATACGCAGTATTTT.

The V call is TRBV4-2, the J call TRBJ1-2; D possibly corresponds to TRBD1 (5 bases). CDR3 length: 16 residues. Trimming left V 0 bases short and J 6 bases short, with 17 bases between. Germline V gives CDR1 LGHNA, CDR2 YNFKEQ. DNA of the CDR3: TGTGCCAGCAGCCAAGATCCCCAGGGTTCAGTCCATGGCTACACCTTC. Translated: CASSQDPQGSVHGYTF.

This clone was observed a single time. This rearrangement joins TRBV4-3 to TRBJ2-1; TRBD2 matches 7 bases. The trim removed 1 base at V and 2 bases at J, leaving 5 bases unmatched. Germline assignment: CDR1 LGHNA and CDR2 YSLEER. The CDR3 sequence is 16 residues long. CDR3 region: CASSQGLLAAYNEQFF. CDR3 nucleotide sequence: TGCGCCAGCAGCCAAGGTCTCCTAGCGGCCTACAATGAGCAGTTCTTC.